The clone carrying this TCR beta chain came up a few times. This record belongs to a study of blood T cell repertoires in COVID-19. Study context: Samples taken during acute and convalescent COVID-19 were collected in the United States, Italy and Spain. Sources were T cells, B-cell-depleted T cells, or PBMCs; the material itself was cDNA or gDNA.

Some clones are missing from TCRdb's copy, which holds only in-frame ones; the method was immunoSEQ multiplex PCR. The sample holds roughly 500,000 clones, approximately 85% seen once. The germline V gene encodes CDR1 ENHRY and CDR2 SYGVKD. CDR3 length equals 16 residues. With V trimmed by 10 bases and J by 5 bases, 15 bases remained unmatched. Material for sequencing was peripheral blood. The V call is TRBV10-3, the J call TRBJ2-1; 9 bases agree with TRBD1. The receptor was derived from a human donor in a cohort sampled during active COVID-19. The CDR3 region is CASQTIGDRDNNEQFF. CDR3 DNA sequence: TGTGCCAGCCAAACGATCGGGGACAGGGATAACAATGAGCAGTTCTTC.